This record covers a single T cell receptor beta chain. Authors' methods: Cell counts per sample came from amplifying reference gene primers. The repertoire was sequenced with immunoSEQ multiplex PCR; TCRdb's copy has only in-frame clones and lacks some. From that table come the V and J calls and clone size; the DNA was used to work out D and trimming. The sample includes under 60,000 clones, roughly four fifths of them seen just once. This record comes from a study of blood T cell repertoires in COVID-19. Study details: COVID-19 samples, acute and convalescent, were from the United States, Italy and Spain. PBMCs, B-cell-depleted T cells, or T cells were the source of the cDNA or gDNA that made up the material.

The CDR3 runs 14 residues. The V and J ends lost 6 bases and 4 bases, in that order; junction bases with no gene match: 6. Germline V gene lookup returns CDR1 SGHVS and CDR2 FNYEAQ. Sequencing was done on a sample of peripheral blood. The genes are TRBV7-6 and TRBJ2-7; 10 bases match TRBD1. The sequence derives from a man aged 55 to 70 with acute or convalescent COVID-19. CDR3 bases: TGTGCCAGCAGTCCGGGACAGGGGTTTTACGAGCAGTACTTC. Its translation is CASSPGQGFYEQYF.